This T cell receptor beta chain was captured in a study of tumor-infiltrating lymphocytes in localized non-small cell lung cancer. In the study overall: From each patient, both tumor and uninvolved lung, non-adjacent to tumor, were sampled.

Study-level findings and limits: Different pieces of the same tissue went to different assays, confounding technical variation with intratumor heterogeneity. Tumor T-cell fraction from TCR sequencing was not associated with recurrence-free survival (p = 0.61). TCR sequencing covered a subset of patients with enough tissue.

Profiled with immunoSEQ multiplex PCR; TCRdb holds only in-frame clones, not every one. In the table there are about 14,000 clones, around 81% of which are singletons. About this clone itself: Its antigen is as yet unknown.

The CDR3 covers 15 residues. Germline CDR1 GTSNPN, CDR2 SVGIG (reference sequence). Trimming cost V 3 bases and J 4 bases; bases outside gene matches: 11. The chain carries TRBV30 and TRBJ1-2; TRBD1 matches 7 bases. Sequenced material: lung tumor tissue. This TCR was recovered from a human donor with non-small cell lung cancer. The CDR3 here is CAWSVPDRNLYGYTF. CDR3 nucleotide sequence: TGTGCCTGGAGCGTCCCGGACAGGAACCTCTATGGCTACACCTTC.